This T cell receptor (beta chain) was recorded in a study of shared clonotypes between healthy human individuals. Method: immunoSEQ multiplex PCR; TCRdb's copy keeps in-frame clones and lacks some. Of over 150,000 clones in the sample, approximately 60% were seen once. The CDR3 spans 12 residues. Germline assignment: CDR1 SGHNT and CDR2 YENEEA. Trimming took 3 bases from V and 0 from J, leaving 3 bases between them. This clone was counted only a few times. This chain uses TRBV11-3 with TRBJ2-7; D gene uncertain. The TCR was taken from a man in his thirties or forties in good health. The sequenced sample was memory CD4+ T cells sorted from blood. Subset here: CD45RA-negative fraction. The CDR3 nucleotides read TGTGCCAGCAGCTTTAACTCCTACGAGCAGTACTTC. This sequence encodes CASSFNSYEQYF.